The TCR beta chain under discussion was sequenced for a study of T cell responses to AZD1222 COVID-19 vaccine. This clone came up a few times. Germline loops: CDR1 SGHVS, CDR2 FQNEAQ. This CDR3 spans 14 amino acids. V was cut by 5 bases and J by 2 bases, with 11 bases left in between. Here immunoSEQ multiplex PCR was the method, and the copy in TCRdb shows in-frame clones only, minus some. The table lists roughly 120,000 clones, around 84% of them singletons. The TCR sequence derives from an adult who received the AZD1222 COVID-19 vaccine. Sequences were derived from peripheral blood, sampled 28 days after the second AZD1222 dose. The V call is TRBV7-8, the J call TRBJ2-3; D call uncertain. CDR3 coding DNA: TGTGCCAGCAGCAAAGAGCGACCCACAGATACGCAGTATTTT. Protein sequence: CASSKERPTDTQYF. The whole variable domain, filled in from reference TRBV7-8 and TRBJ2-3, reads GAGVSQSPRYKVAKRGQDVALRCDPISGHVSLFWYQQALGQGPEFLTYFQNEAQLDKSGLPSDRFFAERPEGSVSTLKIQRTQQEDSAVYLCASSKERPTDTQYFGPGTRLTVL.